The 26 T cell receptor beta chains given below trace back to one sample, sequenced in a study of blood T cell repertoires in COVID-19. The table came from immunoSEQ multiplex PCR; TCRdb's copy has only in-frame clones and leaves some out. The sample lists just over 350,000 clones; less than 90% were seen once. Sequenced input: peripheral blood. Every receptor here comes from an older woman with COVID-19, enrolled during active disease.

The chain is built from TRBV10-3 and TRBJ2-3, with D possibly matching TRBD2 (6 bases). CDR1 and CDR2 (germline): ENHRY, SYGVKD. V shed 11 bases and J shed 0 bases, with 15 bases lying between them. The CDR3 is 14 residues long. CDR3 sequence: CAVTSSGSTDTQYF. The CDR3 region has the DNA TGTGCCGTAACTAGCTCGGGAAGCACAGATACGCAGTATTTT.

This sequence joins TRBV19 and TRBJ1-6, with TRBD1 identical over 7 bases. Germline trimming cut 6 bases from V and 5 bases from J; bases unmatched to any gene: 7. Per germline, CDR1 LNHDA and CDR2 SQIVND (reference sequence). The CDR3 contains 15 residues. CDR3 nucleotides: TGTGCCAGTAGGGAGGGACAGTCGCATAATTCACCCCTCCACTTT. Translating gives CASREGQSHNSPLHF.

This sequence joins TRBV15 and TRBJ2-7; possible D gene TRBD2, 6 bases. Germline CDR1 is LNHNV and CDR2 is YYDKDF (reference sequence). The length of the CDR3 is 16 residues. The V end was cut by 3 bases, the J end by 3 bases, with 18 bases between. CDR3: CATSRSPERVIYEQYF. CDR3 DNA: TGTGCCACCAGCAGGTCCCCGGAGCGGGTGATCTACGAGCAGTACTTC. The variable domain in full, completed from reference TRBV15 and TRBJ2-7, reads DAMVIQNPRYQVTQFGKPVTLSCSQTLNHNVMYWYQQKSSQAPKLLFHYYDKDFNNEADTPDNFQSRRPNTSFCFLDIRSPGLGDTAMYLCATSRSPERVIYEQYFGPGTRLTVT.

This clone was seen a handful of times. This chain uses TRBV11-3 with TRBJ2-5; weak D call: TRBD2 (5 bases). V lost 0 bases to trimming and J lost 7 bases, with 12 bases between them. There are 14 residues in the CDR3. CDR1 and CDR2 from the germline V gene are SGHNT and YENEEA. The CDR3 bases are TGTGCCAGCAGCTTAGATCCCCAGGCGGGGACCCAGTACTTC. The encoded protein is CASSLDPQAGTQYF.

V gene TRBV5-1 combines with J gene TRBJ1-4, with D maybe TRBD1 (5 bases). The length of the CDR3 is 13 residues. V dropped 4 bases and J dropped 8 bases, with 12 bases sitting between them. The germline CDR1 and CDR2 sequences are SGHRS and YFSETQ. This CDR3 reads CASSPGGGEKLFF. The CDR3, as DNA: TGCGCCAGCAGCCCGGGGGGAGGAGAAAAACTGTTTTTT.

The V gene is TRBV2, the J gene TRBJ2-7; 11 bases line up with TRBD1. Per germline, CDR1 SNHLY and CDR2 FYNNEI. The length of the CDR3 is 13 residues. J gave up 3 bases and V 7 bases, and 2 bases lay outside the gene matches. In DNA form, the CDR3 reads TGTGCCAGCAAAGGGACAGGGGGCTACGAGCAGTACTTC. Translation: CASKGTGGYEQYF.

V gene TRBV5-1 combines with J gene TRBJ2-6; 8 nucleotides agree with TRBD1. V dropped 5 bases and J dropped 2; count of bases not matched to a gene: 9. The CDR3 contains 17 residues. In germline, CDR1 is SGHRS, CDR2 YFSETQ. The DNA of the CDR3 is TGCGCCAGCAGTCTCGGACAGGGTCTCACTGGGGCCAACGTCCTGACTTTC. It yields the protein CASSLGQGLTGANVLTF. Full variable domain (missing parts from reference TRBV5-1 and TRBJ2-6): KAGVTQTPRYLIKTRGQQVTLSCSPISGHRSVSWYQQTPGQGLQFLFEYFSETQRNKGNFPGRFSGRQFSNSRSEMNVSTLELGDSALYLCASSLGQGLTGANVLTFGAGSRLTVL.

In its sample, this clone was seen a few times. The chain uses TRBV7-6 and TRBJ1-3; 8 bases agree with TRBD1. This CDR3 is built from 18 residues. The V gene end was trimmed by 0 bases and the J gene end by 2 bases; junction bases not matched to a gene: 9. In germline, CDR1 is SGHVS, CDR2 FNYEAQ. CDR3 in amino acids: CASSLAQGQGEPGNTIYF. The CDR3 DNA sequence: TGTGCCAGCAGCTTAGCACAAGGACAGGGAGAACCTGGAAACACCATATATTTT.

The chain uses TRBV19 and TRBJ2-3, with D possibly being TRBD2 (6 bases). The germline V gene encodes CDR1 LNHDA and CDR2 SQIVND (reference sequence). The CDR3 is 13 amino acids. Trimming pared 1 base from V and 6 bases from J, leaving 8 bases between. The CDR3 reads CASSIAREDTQYF. The CDR3 DNA reads as TGTGCCAGTAGTATAGCCCGGGAGGATACGCAGTATTTT.

This clone was picked up a small number of times. The chain is built from TRBV5-1 and TRBJ2-7, with D maybe TRBD2 (6 bases). The V gene's germline CDR1 is SGHRS and CDR2 YFSETQ. With 4 bases removed from V and 3 bases from J, the gap between germline ends came to 11 bases. The CDR3 has 13 residues. CDR3 loop: CASSTGTYYEQYF. CDR3 nucleotide sequence: TGCGCCAGCAGCACCGGGACTTACTACGAGCAGTACTTC.

This clone was detected once. This chain links TRBV7-2 with TRBJ2-5; TRBD1 agrees at 8 bases. CDR1 SGHTA and CDR2 FQGNSA come from the germline V gene. This CDR3 region has 13 residues. V lost 5 bases, J lost 7 bases, and 6 bases stayed unmatched. CDR3 nucleotide sequence: TGTGCCAGCAGCCCGACAGGGGCCGGGACCCAGTACTTC. This codes for CASSPTGAGTQYF.

This clone was found many times. This rearrangement joins TRBV2 to TRBJ1-2; no clear D gene. Germline V gene sequence: CDR1 SNHLY, CDR2 FYNNEI. The CDR3 runs to 14 residues. V lost 6 bases and J lost 7, with 18 bases in between. In DNA form, the CDR3 reads TGTGCCAGCAGGGAGACGGCGCTTGGGAGTGGCTACACCTTC. Protein sequence: CASRETALGSGYTF.

For this clone: Other DNA sequences in the same sample also yield this CDR3. The chain links TRBV19 to TRBJ1-6; the D gene is possibly TRBD1 (5 bases). Per germline, CDR1 LNHDA and CDR2 SQIVND (reference sequence). CDR3 length equals 13 residues. Trimming shortened V by 1 base and J by 9 bases, and 7 bases separated the two germline ends. The DNA for the CDR3 is TGTGCCAGTAGTATAGTCGGGGGTTCACCCCTCCACTTT. Protein sequence: CASSIVGGSPLHF.

This sequence joins TRBV12-3 or TRBV12-4 and TRBJ1-1; D unresolved. V was clipped by 3 bases and J by 6 bases, with 8 bases between them. This CDR3 spans 12 amino acids. The CDR3 DNA reads TGTGCCAGCAGTTTTTCGGTCCCTGAAGCTTTCTTT. It specifies CASSFSVPEAFF.

This chain connects TRBV5-1 to TRBJ1-1; TRBD1 matches 8 bases. This CDR3 contains 16 residues. Germline V gives CDR1 SGHRS, CDR2 YFSETQ. Trimming at V came to 1 base and at J to 3 bases, leaving 8 bases not matched to a gene. CDR3 amino acids: CASSLRPQGADTEAFF. CDR3 DNA sequence: TGCGCCAGCAGCTTGAGGCCCCAGGGGGCGGACACTGAAGCTTTCTTT.

The chain combines TRBV5-8 with TRBJ2-5; TRBD1 is a possible D gene (6 bases). This CDR3 spans 14 amino acids. V gave up 3 bases and J gave up 4 bases, with 13 bases separating them. The germline V gene has CDR1 SGHTS and CDR2 YDEGEE. The CDR3 nucleotides read TGTGCCAGCAGCTGGTCGACAGGTAGAGAGACCCAGTACTTC. The encoded protein is CASSWSTGRETQYF.

Only one count was recorded for this clone. The chain recombines TRBV14 with TRBJ2-3; 7 bases match TRBD1. With 3 bases clipped from V and 3 bases from J, the junction kept 15 bases outside the gene matches. Germline V gene sequence: CDR1 SGHDN, CDR2 FVKESK. CDR3 length: 18 residues. CDR3 region: CASSQDDIPGTATDTQYF. The CDR3 DNA reads TGTGCCAGCAGCCAGGACGATATTCCCGGGACAGCAACAGATACGCAGTATTTT.

This clone was seen a few times. The chain links TRBV30 to TRBJ1-6; D gene ambiguous. Germline V lookup: CDR1 GTSNPN, CDR2 SVGIG (reference sequence). The CDR3 spans 14 residues. The V and J ends lost 0 bases and 6 bases respectively, with 9 bases between them. CDR3 amino acids: CAWSVSGLNSPLHF. CDR3 DNA sequence: TGTGCCTGGAGTGTAAGCGGACTTAATTCACCCCTCCACTTT.

This rearrangement joins TRBV11-2 to TRBJ2-7; 8 bases line up with TRBD1. Germline assignment: CDR1 SGHAT and CDR2 FQNNGV. The CDR3 is made up of 14 amino acids. Trimming cost V 5 bases and J 4 bases; bases outside gene matches: 7. CDR3 sequence reads: CASSQTGDIYEQYF. CDR3 sequence (DNA): TGTGCCAGCAGCCAGACAGGGGATATTTACGAGCAGTACTTC.

The rearrangement joins TRBV5-4 to TRBJ1-6; maybe TRBD1 (5 bases). This CDR3 is built from 16 residues. Germline loops: CDR1 SGHNT, CDR2 YYREEE (reference sequence). The V end lost 3 bases, the J end lost 7 bases, and 17 bases lay between the germline ends. The chain's CDR3 is CASSWGHGGRNSPLHF. DNA for the CDR3: TGTGCCAGCAGCTGGGGCCACGGGGGTCGCAATTCACCCCTCCACTTT.

This chain connects TRBV3-1 (or the pseudogene TRBV3-2) to TRBJ1-1; D remains unclear. This CDR3 is 15 amino acids long. Trimming cost V 5 bases and J 3 bases, with 16 bases left between them. Germline values: CDR1 LGHDT, CDR2 YNNKEL (reference sequence). The DNA for the CDR3 is TGTGCCAGCAGCGCCCGAGGGTTCAAGGACACTGAAGCTTTCTTT. It yields the protein CASSARGFKDTEAFF.

This clone was seen a handful of times. The chain couples TRBV5-4 to TRBJ1-1; D is undetermined. V lost 2 bases and J lost 1, with 12 bases in between. Germline V gene lookup returns CDR1 SGHNT and CDR2 YYREEE (reference sequence). This CDR3 is built from 15 residues. CDR3 residues: CASSFEGWRNTEAFF. CDR3 nucleotides: TGTGCCAGCAGCTTCGAGGGCTGGAGGAACACTGAAGCTTTCTTT.

This clone has just one count. V gene TRBV11-2 combines with J gene TRBJ2-5, with D tentatively TRBD2 (5 bases). Trimming removed 1 base at V and 2 bases at J, with 14 bases between. The length of the CDR3 is 16 residues. Germline V gene data show CDR1 as SGHAT and CDR2 as FQNNGV. CDR3 region: CASSLGGTRSQETQYF. The CDR3 nucleotides are TGTGCCAGCAGCTTAGGGGGTACTAGAAGTCAAGAGACCCAGTACTTC.

This chain links TRBV5-1 with TRBJ2-7, with 8 nucleotides matching TRBD1. Germline trimming cut 4 bases from V and 4 bases from J; bases unmatched to any gene: 4. Germline lookup yields CDR1 SGHRS and CDR2 YFSETQ. CDR3 length equals 13 residues. DNA for the CDR3: TGCGCCAGCAGCATGGGACAGGAGTACGAGCAGTACTTC. Translating gives CASSMGQEYEQYF.

The chain links TRBV12-5 to TRBJ2-5; D might be TRBD1 (6 bases). Looked up from germline, CDR1 is LGHNT and CDR2 is FRNRAP. The CDR3 totals 16 residues. V was trimmed by 2 bases and J by 2 bases, leaving 15 bases between them. CDR3 residues: CASGLFNSDSQETQYF. Here the CDR3 DNA reads TGTGCTAGTGGTTTGTTCAACTCGGACAGTCAAGAGACCCAGTACTTC.

The V gene is TRBV7-3, the J gene TRBJ2-1, with 13 nucleotides matching TRBD2. Losses at the gene ends were 5 bases for V and 3 bases for J; bases not matched to a gene: 4. Germline V gene data show CDR1 as SGHTA and CDR2 as FQGTGA. There are 16 residues in the CDR3. The CDR3: CASSPGLAGDYNEQFF. In DNA form, the CDR3 reads TGTGCCAGCAGCCCCGGACTAGCGGGGGACTACAATGAGCAGTTCTTC.